Included here is one T cell receptor (beta chain) sequence, with context. Profiling relied on immunoSEQ multiplex PCR, and the TCRdb table lists in-frame clones only, not all of them. The data hold around 50,000 clones, with about 90% observed a single time. Germline V gene data show CDR1 as SGHRS and CDR2 as YFSETQ. The CDR3 is 14 amino acids. V was clipped by 0 bases and J by 7 bases, with 13 bases between them. The entry originates in a study of T cells after posttransplantation cyclophosphamide. The clonotype was recovered from a woman aged 45 to 65 in good health and a related stem cell transplant donor. The sequencing sample was made of PBMCs. This chain uses TRBV5-1 with TRBJ1-2, with D possibly TRBD1 on 5 matching bases. CDR3 amino acids: CASSLGGTLGGYTF. As DNA, the CDR3 is TGCGCCAGCAGCTTGGGAGGGACTCTCGGTGGCTACACCTTC.